This T cell receptor beta chain comes out of a study of cytomegalovirus exposure and HLA in healthy donors. Study in general: Assignment to the Caucasian-associated ancestry cluster applied to approximately 80% of the approximately 370 genotyped donors.

The V and J ends lost 1 base and 4 bases respectively, with 10 bases between them. CDR3 length: 15 residues. The germline CDR1 and CDR2 sequences are SGHAT and FQNNGV. PCR involved 60 Vbeta and 13 Jbeta primers. Original data processing: Later analysis identified 88 million or so unique TCR beta chains, 8.5 million to 13 million shared. TCRdb keeps only in-frame clones here, not all; method: immunoSEQ multiplex PCR. D and trimming were read from the DNA, whereas the V and J calls and clone size are those reported in that table. The sample has roughly 180,000 clones, about 68% seen once. On this clone itself: Its specificity is not known.

Study-level points and caveats: An analysis done earlier found most TCR beta V segments productive about 87% or about 30% of the time. Testing in vitro showed a few CMV-associated chains specific for CMV antigens.

Sequencing was performed on PBMCs. J is TRBJ1-4 and V is TRBV11-2, with unresolved D. This clonotype was sampled from a female donor in good health and CMV-seronegative. The CDR3 is CASSLVRGVNEKLFF. For the CDR3, the DNA is TGTGCCAGCAGCTTAGTCCGGGGAGTTAATGAAAAACTGTTTTTT.